These T cell receptor beta chains were read from a single sample in a study of blood T cell repertoires in COVID-19. Clones were read by immunoSEQ multiplex PCR, and TCRdb kept only the in-frame ones, dropping some. The sample carries approximately 440,000 clones, less than 95% recorded once. The specimen sequenced was PBMCs or T cells enriched from blood (not recorded which). The receptors originated from a man younger than 35 who had recovered from COVID-19. Both conserved end residues are part of each CDR3. Each record gives: J gene, clone size, V gene, D gene, CDR3 DNA, CDR3 protein. D genes are given only for firm matches. Size values are once, few and many counts, or a class for expanded clones, and some rows have none.

j_call: TRBJ2-4
clone_size: NA
v_call: TRBV3-1/TRBV3-2
d_call: NA
cdr3_nt: TGTGCCAGCAGCCAAGATGTCGTGACTAAAAAAGCCAAAAACATTCAGTACTTC
cdr3_aa: CASSQDVVTKKAKNIQYF

j_call: TRBJ2-3
clone_size: NA
v_call: TRBV18
d_call: NA
cdr3_nt: TGTGCCAGCTCGTCCGACAGGGAGGTTGTTGATACGCAGTATTTT
cdr3_aa: CASSSDREVVDTQYF

j_call: TRBJ2-1
clone_size: NA
v_call: TRBV3-1/TRBV3-2
d_call: TRBD2
cdr3_nt: TGTGCCAGCAGCCAAGAAAGGACTAGCGGTTACAATGAGCAGTTCTTC
cdr3_aa: CASSQERTSGYNEQFF

j_call: TRBJ2-1
clone_size: NA
v_call: TRBV10-3
d_call: TRBD2
cdr3_nt: TGTGCCAGTGGGGCGGGAGTTAATGAGCAGTTCTTC
cdr3_aa: CASGAGVNEQFF

j_call: TRBJ1-4
clone_size: NA
v_call: TRBV5-1
d_call: TRBD1
cdr3_nt: TGCGCCAGTCGCCGGGACAGGGGCGAAAAACTGTTTTTT
cdr3_aa: CASRRDRGEKLFF

j_call: TRBJ2-5
clone_size: NA
v_call: TRBV29-1
d_call: TRBD1
cdr3_nt: TGCAGCGCCACCGGGACAGGGAGTAGAATAAGTCAAGAGACCCAGTACTTC
cdr3_aa: CSATGTGSRISQETQYF

j_call: TRBJ1-1
clone_size: NA
v_call: TRBV23-1
d_call: NA
cdr3_nt: TGCGCCAGCAGCCCCAGGTGTGCTTTCTTT
cdr3_aa: CASSPRCAFF

j_call: TRBJ1-1
clone_size: NA
v_call: TRBV6-2/TRBV6-3
d_call: TRBD1
cdr3_nt: TGTGCCAGCAGTCCACAGGGGTTGGGCACTGAAGCTTTCTTT
cdr3_aa: CASSPQGLGTEAFF

j_call: TRBJ1-2
clone_size: NA
v_call: TRBV30
d_call: NA
cdr3_nt: TGTGCCTGGAGAAGAGCCCTCACGGTAGTCGATGGCTACACCTTC
cdr3_aa: CAWRRALTVVDGYTF

j_call: TRBJ1-6
clone_size: once
v_call: TRBV14
d_call: TRBD1
cdr3_nt: TGTGCCAGCAGCCCGACAGGGTATTCACCCCTCCACTTT
cdr3_aa: CASSPTGYSPLHF

j_call: TRBJ2-7
clone_size: NA
v_call: TRBV29-1
d_call: NA
cdr3_nt: TGCAGCGTTTCGAGTGGGGGGTCCTACGAGCAGTACTTC
cdr3_aa: CSVSSGGSYEQYF

j_call: TRBJ1-6
clone_size: once
v_call: TRBV5-1
d_call: NA
cdr3_nt: TGCGCCAGCAGCTTGGTTGGGGCTACTGGATCACCCCTCCACTTT
cdr3_aa: CASSLVGATGSPLHF

j_call: TRBJ1-5
clone_size: NA
v_call: TRBV2
d_call: NA
cdr3_nt: TGTGCCAGCAGTGAGTTGAAAGCTAATCAGCCCCAGCATTTT
cdr3_aa: CASSELKANQPQHF

j_call: TRBJ2-2
clone_size: NA
v_call: TRBV10-3
d_call: TRBD2
cdr3_nt: TGTGCCATCAGTGAGTCGCTGGCGGGGGACACCGGGGAGCTGTTTTTT
cdr3_aa: CAISESLAGDTGELFF

j_call: TRBJ1-5
clone_size: NA
v_call: TRBV4-1
d_call: NA
cdr3_nt: TGCGCCAGCAGCCTGACAGACAATCAGCCCCAGCATTTT
cdr3_aa: CASSLTDNQPQHF

j_call: TRBJ2-4
clone_size: NA
v_call: TRBV28
d_call: TRBD2
cdr3_nt: TGTGCCAGCAGTTTAGGGTTAGCGGGAGGGATAGCCAAAAACATTCAGTACTTC
cdr3_aa: CASSLGLAGGIAKNIQYF

j_call: TRBJ2-3
clone_size: few
v_call: TRBV3-1/TRBV3-2
d_call: NA
cdr3_nt: TGTGCCAGCAGTCCAGGGAAGCGTGACACAGATACGCAGTATTTT
cdr3_aa: CASSPGKRDTDTQYF

j_call: TRBJ1-5
clone_size: NA
v_call: TRBV6-5
d_call: TRBD1
cdr3_nt: TGTGCCAGCAGTTTAACAGGGGTCTATAGCAATCAGCCCCAGCATTTT
cdr3_aa: CASSLTGVYSNQPQHF

j_call: TRBJ1-2
clone_size: few
v_call: TRBV2
d_call: NA
cdr3_nt: TGTGCCAGCAGTGAAGCTGGGAGCGGACTAGGTGGCTACACCTTC
cdr3_aa: CASSEAGSGLGGYTF

j_call: TRBJ2-2
clone_size: NA
v_call: TRBV10-1
d_call: TRBD2
cdr3_nt: TGCGCCACCAGTAGCGGGAGGGCCGGCGGGGAGCTGTTTTTT
cdr3_aa: CATSSGRAGGELFF

j_call: TRBJ1-2
clone_size: NA
v_call: TRBV5-5
d_call: TRBD1
cdr3_nt: TGTGCCAGCTGGGGCTGGGACAGCACTTTTAACTATGGCTACACCTTC
cdr3_aa: CASWGWDSTFNYGYTF

j_call: TRBJ2-1
clone_size: NA
v_call: TRBV7-3
d_call: TRBD2
cdr3_nt: TGTGCCAGCAGTCGTCTAGCGGGAGAGAGCAATGAGCAGTTCTTC
cdr3_aa: CASSRLAGESNEQFF

j_call: TRBJ1-1
clone_size: NA
v_call: TRBV28
d_call: TRBD1
cdr3_nt: TGTGCCAGCAGTTGGCGGGACAGGGGGCCTGAAGCTTTCTTT
cdr3_aa: CASSWRDRGPEAFF

j_call: TRBJ1-6
clone_size: NA
v_call: TRBV19
d_call: NA
cdr3_nt: TGTGCCAGTAGTATACCGGGTTTCGGAATTTCACCCCTCCACTTT
cdr3_aa: CASSIPGFGISPLHF

j_call: TRBJ2-7
clone_size: NA
v_call: TRBV7-8
d_call: TRBD2
cdr3_nt: TGTGCCAGCAGCGCCACGCGGGAGGTTAGGTACGAGCAGTACTTC
cdr3_aa: CASSATREVRYEQYF

j_call: TRBJ2-3
clone_size: NA
v_call: TRBV11-2
d_call: TRBD2
cdr3_nt: TGTGCCAGCAGCCTCGGGAGGCCTGCCTATACGCAGTATTTT
cdr3_aa: CASSLGRPAYTQYF

j_call: TRBJ2-3
clone_size: NA
v_call: TRBV2
d_call: TRBD1
cdr3_nt: TGTGCCAGCAGTGCGGGGACAGGTAGCACAGATACGCAGTATTTT
cdr3_aa: CASSAGTGSTDTQYF

j_call: TRBJ1-1
clone_size: NA
v_call: TRBV3-1/TRBV3-2
d_call: NA
cdr3_nt: TGTGCCAGCAGTGCCGGGACAGAAGCTTTCTTT
cdr3_aa: CASSAGTEAFF

j_call: TRBJ2-1
clone_size: NA
v_call: TRBV9
d_call: NA
cdr3_nt: TGTGCCAGCAGCGTAGGTGGAGACTCCTACAATGAGCAGTTCTTC
cdr3_aa: CASSVGGDSYNEQFF

j_call: TRBJ1-5
clone_size: NA
v_call: TRBV28
d_call: TRBD1
cdr3_nt: TGTGCCAGCAGAAAAGACCGGGACAGGGCCAATCAGCCCCAGCATTTT
cdr3_aa: CASRKDRDRANQPQHF

j_call: TRBJ2-7
clone_size: NA
v_call: TRBV27
d_call: TRBD1
cdr3_nt: TGTGCCAGCAGGCCGGGACAGGGATCCTACGAGCAGTACTTC
cdr3_aa: CASRPGQGSYEQYF

j_call: TRBJ2-7
clone_size: NA
v_call: TRBV5-1
d_call: TRBD1
cdr3_nt: TGCGCCAGCAGCGTTGGATCAGGGGGACGTATCGACGAGCAGTACTTC
cdr3_aa: CASSVGSGGRIDEQYF

j_call: TRBJ2-7
clone_size: NA
v_call: TRBV30
d_call: TRBD1
cdr3_nt: TGTGCCTGGAGTGGAGATCCGGGACAGGGGGCGCACAGCGGGGGTTACGAGCAGTACTTC
cdr3_aa: CAWSGDPGQGAHSGGYEQYF

j_call: TRBJ1-1
clone_size: NA
v_call: TRBV5-1
d_call: NA
cdr3_nt: TGCGCCAGCAGCTTGGAAAAAGTGGCCAGTGGGAACACTGAAGCTTTCTTT
cdr3_aa: CASSLEKVASGNTEAFF

j_call: TRBJ2-5
clone_size: once
v_call: TRBV19
d_call: NA
cdr3_nt: TGTGCCAGTAGTATAGGTACGGTAGAGACCCAGTACTTC
cdr3_aa: CASSIGTVETQYF

j_call: TRBJ1-4
clone_size: NA
v_call: TRBV4-1
d_call: NA
cdr3_nt: TGCGCCAGCAGCCAAGATATAAGACAGATCCAAAAGGGGGAAAAACTGTTTTTT
cdr3_aa: CASSQDIRQIQKGEKLFF

j_call: TRBJ2-1
clone_size: NA
v_call: TRBV7-9
d_call: NA
cdr3_nt: TGTGCCAGCAGCACCGGGACTGGCGCGTACAATGAGCAGTTCTTC
cdr3_aa: CASSTGTGAYNEQFF

j_call: TRBJ1-1
clone_size: once
v_call: TRBV7-9
d_call: TRBD1
cdr3_nt: TGTGCCAGCAGCCCTAGAGAATTGACAGGGGGGAACACTGAAGCTTTCTTT
cdr3_aa: CASSPRELTGGNTEAFF

j_call: TRBJ1-1
clone_size: NA
v_call: TRBV6-1
d_call: NA
cdr3_nt: TGTGCCAGCAGTGAATGGACAGAGAACACTGAAGCTTTCTTT
cdr3_aa: CASSEWTENTEAFF

j_call: TRBJ2-7
clone_size: NA
v_call: TRBV7-9
d_call: TRBD2
cdr3_nt: TGTGCCAGCAGCTCCCTAGCGGATACTCCCGGCGAGCAGTACTTC
cdr3_aa: CASSSLADTPGEQYF

j_call: TRBJ1-1
clone_size: NA
v_call: TRBV25-1
d_call: TRBD1
cdr3_nt: TGTGCCAGCAGTGGGACAGGGTACACTGAAGCTTTCTTT
cdr3_aa: CASSGTGYTEAFF

j_call: TRBJ2-5
clone_size: NA
v_call: TRBV4-1
d_call: TRBD2
cdr3_nt: TGCGCCAGCAGCCAAGGAGGCCTAGCGGGTGCTCAAGAGACCCAGTACTTC
cdr3_aa: CASSQGGLAGAQETQYF